The 27 T cell receptor beta chains reported below all come from one sample, sequenced in a study of T-cell memory formation after mild COVID-19. TCRdb recomputed calls from the 5' RACE reads with MiXCR, one row per CDR3 protein. This table holds around 200,000 distinct CDR3 sequences, about 11% found once. The sequenced sample consisted of PBMCs or a T cell subset sorted from them (not recorded which). The origin of the receptors is a man between 18 and 29 years old who had mild COVID-19 (a few samples of this study predate the infection). Cell type and time point are not known.

This clonotype has just a few counts. The V gene is TRBV2, the J gene TRBJ2-3; D unresolved. Trimming took 10 bases from V and 0 from J, leaving 8 bases between them. CDR1 is SNHLY, CDR2 FYNNEI, per germline. The CDR3 extends over 12 amino acids. CDR3: CANKRSTDTQYF. CDR3 nucleotide sequence: TGTGCCAACAAAAGGAGCACAGATACGCAGTATTTT. Full variable domain (missing parts from reference TRBV2 and TRBJ2-3): EPEVTQTPSHQVTQMGQEVILRCVPISNHLYFYWYRQILGQKVEFLVSFYNNEISEKSEIFDDQFSVERPDGSNFTLKIRSTKLEDSAMYFCANKRSTDTQYFGPGTRLTVL.

This clonotype appeared a few times. CDR3: CSATRQPNYGYTF. The DNA for the CDR3 is TGCAGTGCTACGAGACAGCCTAACTATGGCTACACCTTC. The rearrangement uses TRBV20-1 and TRBJ1-2; possibly TRBD1 for D (5 bases). Germline V gene sequence: CDR1 DFQATT, CDR2 SNEGSKA (reference sequence). V was clipped by 4 bases and J by 0 bases, with 9 bases between them. This CDR3 comprises 13 residues.

The gene calls are TRBV15 and TRBJ2-5, with D unresolved. The V gene's germline CDR1 is LNHNV and CDR2 YYDKDF (reference sequence). Deletions cut 0 bases from V and 5 bases from J, with 10 bases between. There are 14 residues in the CDR3. CDR3 protein: CATSRDSVRETQYF. CDR3 nucleotide sequence: TGTGCCACCAGCAGAGATTCCGTACGGGAGACCCAGTACTTC.

This clonotype was seen a few times. The chain combines TRBV24-1 with TRBJ2-5; D is unclear. From germline, CDR1 is KGHDR and CDR2 SFDVKD. The V end was cut by 4 bases, the J end by 5 bases, with 4 bases between. The CDR3 spans 11 residues. CDR3 bases: TGTGCCACCAGTGAGACGGAGACCCAGTACTTC. Translating it yields CATSETETQYF.

The table lists this clonotype with a few counts. This chain joins TRBV4-1 and TRBJ2-1; TRBD2 aligns across 13 bases. V shed 3 bases, J shed 6 bases, and the junction held 5 bases outside the gene matches. CDR1 and CDR2 from the germline V gene are MGHRA and YSYEKL. The CDR3 totals 16 residues. The CDR3: CASSHLLAGGPNEQFF. Written as DNA, the CDR3 is TGCGCCAGCAGCCACCTACTAGCGGGGGGGCCCAATGAGCAGTTCTTC.

This clonotype was recorded at least ten times. The chain carries TRBV10-3 and TRBJ2-1; tentatively, D is TRBD1 or TRBD2 (5 bases each). This CDR3 spans 16 amino acids. V lost 6 bases and J 3 bases, leaving 18 bases between the germline ends. Germline values: CDR1 ENHRY, CDR2 SYGVKD. CDR3 nucleotides: TGTGCCATCAGCAGCCGGGGCCGCTCCCTCTACAATGAGCAGTTCTTC. Its protein product is CAISSRGRSLYNEQFF.

This clonotype was observed at least ten times. This chain joins TRBV5-1 and TRBJ2-3, with a tentative D call TRBD2 (5 bases). The germline gives CDR1 SGHRS, CDR2 YFSETQ. The CDR3 loop spans 14 amino acids. V was shortened by 3 bases and J by 0 bases, with 8 bases between the two germline ends. The CDR3 loop reads CASSSQRSTDTQYF. The CDR3 nucleotides read TGCGCCAGCAGCTCCCAGCGGAGCACAGATACGCAGTATTTT.

This clonotype showed up many times. The rearrangement joins TRBV5-1 to TRBJ2-7; 7 bases agree with TRBD2. The CDR3 totals 13 residues. V lost 4 bases, J lost 0 bases, and 1 base stayed unmatched. Per the germline V gene, CDR1 is SGHRS and CDR2 is YFSETQ. The CDR3: CASSTGGSYEQYF. The CDR3 bases are TGCGCCAGCAGCACGGGGGGCTCCTACGAGCAGTACTTC. The full variable domain, in which reference TRBV5-1 and TRBJ2-7 provide the parts outside the CDR3, is KAGVTQTPRYLIKTRGQQVTLSCSPISGHRSVSWYQQTPGQGLQFLFEYFSETQRNKGNFPGRFSGRQFSNSRSEMNVSTLELGDSALYLCASSTGGSYEQYFGPGTRLTVT.

J is TRBJ2-7 and V is TRBV5-4, with 11 nucleotides matching TRBD1. Germline V lookup: CDR1 SGHNT, CDR2 YYREEE (reference sequence). With 0 bases clipped from V and 1 base from J, the junction kept 3 bases outside the gene matches. The CDR3 extends over 16 amino acids. This chain's CDR3 is CASSLAGTGGSYEQYV. The CDR3 DNA sequence: TGTGCCAGCAGCTTGGCGGGGACAGGGGGTTCCTACGAGCAGTACGTC.

J is TRBJ1-1 and V is TRBV5-5; TRBD1 aligns across 7 bases. The CDR3 consists of 14 residues. Trimming removed 4 bases from V and 2 bases from J; junction bases left unmatched: 5. The germline V gene has CDR1 SGHKS and CDR2 YYEKEE (reference sequence). The CDR3 region has the DNA TGTGCCAGCAGCCGGCGGACAGGAAACACTGAAGCTTTCTTT. Translation: CASSRRTGNTEAFF.

This clonotype appeared many times. This chain links TRBV7-9 with TRBJ2-3, with 7 positions matching TRBD2. V was clipped by 0 bases and J by 0 bases; unmatched bases: 6. Germline CDR1 reads SEHNR; CDR2 reads FQNEAQ (reference sequence). The CDR3 sequence is 17 residues long. CDR3 sequence: CASSLAWASGSTDTQYF. The DNA for the CDR3 is TGTGCCAGCAGCTTAGCGTGGGCTAGCGGCAGCACAGATACGCAGTATTTT.

The rearrangement uses TRBV6-5 and TRBJ2-1; weak D call: TRBD2 (7 bases). The CDR3 is 17 amino acids. V lost 0 bases and J 10 bases, leaving 22 bases between the germline ends. Germline CDR1 and CDR2: MNHEY and SVGAGI. CDR3 region: CASSYSGLRGGPREQFF. For the CDR3, the DNA is TGTGCCAGCAGTTACTCTGGTTTGAGGGGGGGGCCCCGGGAGCAGTTCTTC.

This clonotype was detected many times. The chain employs TRBV20-1 and TRBJ2-5, with D possibly TRBD2 on 6 matching bases. The germline V gene encodes CDR1 DFQATT and CDR2 SNEGSKA (reference sequence). The CDR3 consists of 14 residues. V was cut by 0 bases and J by 1 base, with 9 bases left in between. CDR3 coding DNA: TGCAGTGCTAGAGAGGTGCGGGGCCAAGAGACCCAGTACTTC. Its translation is CSAREVRGQETQYF.

This clonotype occurred a few times. V and J are TRBV6-2 or TRBV6-3 and TRBJ1-3, with TRBD1 matching 9 bases. Germline lookup yields CDR1 MNHEY and CDR2 SVGEGT. CDR3 length: 16 residues. V dropped 8 bases and J dropped 8; count of bases not matched to a gene: 16. CDR3 DNA sequence: TGTGCCAGCGGCCCAATGGGACAGGGAGGAAAGGACACCATATATTTT. The encoded protein is CASGPMGQGGKDTIYF.

The V and J genes are TRBV2 and TRBJ2-7, with TRBD2 matching 9 bases. CDR3 length equals 15 residues. Per the germline V gene, CDR1 is SNHLY and CDR2 is FYNNEI. V lost 6 bases and J lost 2; bases outside the gene matches: 8. CDR3 DNA sequence: TGTGCCAGCAGCCCGAGTAGCGGGGGAGCCTACGAGCAGTACGTC. Residues: CASSPSSGGAYEQYV.

The sample holds a few counts of this clonotype. The chain is built from TRBV5-6 and TRBJ2-2; 9 bases are shared with TRBD1. Germline CDR1 SGHDT, CDR2 YYEEEE. CDR3 size: 17 residues. V was pared by 0 bases and J by 5 bases, with 8 bases of the junction left unmatched. The CDR3 spells CASSLGGPGQGTGELFF. The CDR3 DNA is TGTGCCAGCAGCTTGGGGGGCCCGGGACAGGGTACCGGGGAGCTGTTTTTT.

This chain uses TRBV12-3 or TRBV12-4 with TRBJ1-5; a possible D gene is TRBD1 (6 bases). The length of the CDR3 is 15 residues. Deletions cut 7 bases from V and 1 base from J, with 14 bases between. CDR3 sequence reads: CASKHTGLSNQPQHF. For the CDR3, the DNA is TGTGCCAGCAAACACACAGGGTTAAGCAATCAGCCCCAGCATTTT.

This clonotype was seen a handful of times. The rearrangement joins TRBV7-2 to TRBJ2-1, with TRBD2 identical over 11 bases. Germline CDR1 reads SGHTA; CDR2 reads FQGNSA. Trimming took 3 bases from V and 7 from J; bases not matched to a gene: 2. This CDR3 spans 14 amino acids. CDR3 DNA sequence: TGTGCCAGCAGCTTTAGCGGGGGGGTGAATGAGCAGTTCTTC. Translating gives CASSFSGGVNEQFF.

This clonotype was counted many times. The chain recombines TRBV28 with TRBJ1-2; D uncertain. Trimming left V 8 bases short and J 3 bases short, with 16 bases between. The CDR3 consists of 14 residues. Germline V lookup: CDR1 MDHEN, CDR2 SYDVKM. CDR3 amino acids: CASADRTVYYGYTF. The DNA of the CDR3 is TGTGCCAGCGCGGACCGGACGGTGTACTATGGCTACACCTTC.

The V and J genes are TRBV7-6 and TRBJ2-1; D is perhaps TRBD1 (5 bases). Germline lookup yields CDR1 SGHVS and CDR2 FNYEAQ. The CDR3 totals 14 residues. V lost 0 bases and J 6 bases, leaving 9 bases between the germline ends. Here the CDR3 reads CASSLAPGINEQFF. CDR3 bases: TGTGCCAGCAGCTTAGCACCAGGGATCAATGAGCAGTTCTTC.

Many counts were recorded for this clonotype. V gene TRBV5-1 combines with J gene TRBJ2-1; D remains unclear. The CDR3 contains 15 residues. Trimming removed 0 bases at V and 5 bases at J, with 12 bases between. Looked up from germline, CDR1 is SGHRS and CDR2 is YFSETQ. The CDR3 here is CASSLDEPTDNEQFF. Here the CDR3 DNA reads TGCGCCAGCAGCTTGGACGAGCCTACCGACAATGAGCAGTTCTTC.

This clonotype was seen a few times. This chain uses TRBV5-1 with TRBJ2-3; a possible D gene is TRBD1 (6 bases). Trimming shortened V by 0 bases and J by 1 base, and 12 bases separated the two germline ends. The CDR3 contains 16 residues. Germline values: CDR1 SGHRS, CDR2 YFSETQ. The CDR3 sequence: CASSLEQGWGTDTQYF. The CDR3 region has the DNA TGCGCCAGCAGCTTGGAACAGGGATGGGGCACAGATACGCAGTATTTT.

This clonotype has ten or more counts. The chain has TRBV12-3 or TRBV12-4 and TRBJ1-2; D gene unclear. The CDR3 totals 11 residues. The ends were cut back, 2 bases at V and 3 bases at J, with 1 base in the middle. CDR3 residues: CASSLHYGYTF. The CDR3 bases are TGTGCCAGCAGTTTACACTATGGCTACACCTTC.

This clonotype showed up just a few times. The rearrangement links TRBV29-1 to TRBJ1-2; D remains ambiguous. CDR3 length equals 14 residues. V gave up 6 bases and J gave up 2 bases, with 16 bases separating them. The germline V gene has CDR1 SQVTM and CDR2 ANQGSEA. CDR3 nucleotide sequence: TGCAGCGTCCATAGGGAGGATCTCAACTATGGCTACACCTTC. This sequence encodes CSVHREDLNYGYTF.

This clonotype was observed a few times. This chain uses TRBV6-2 or TRBV6-3 with TRBJ1-5; D possibly corresponds to TRBD1 (5 bases). CDR3 size: 15 residues. CDR1 is MNHEY and CDR2 is SVGEGT in the germline V gene. The V gene lost 6 bases and the J gene lost 9 bases, with 21 bases spanning the gap. The CDR3 here is CASREMSGGRLPQHF. CDR3 nucleotides: TGTGCCAGCAGAGAGATGTCGGGGGGAAGGTTGCCCCAGCATTTT.

This clonotype has ten or more counts. V gene TRBV7-7 combines with J gene TRBJ2-1, with 9 bases identical to TRBD2. The CDR3 sequence is 15 residues long. CDR1 and CDR2 from the germline V gene are SSHAT and FNYEAQ (reference sequence). After removal of 3 bases from V and 2 bases from J, the junction contained 2 bases not matched to a gene. The CDR3 protein is CASSLGTSPYNEQFF. Here the CDR3 DNA reads TGTGCCAGCAGCTTGGGGACTAGCCCCTACAATGAGCAGTTCTTC.

The chain joins TRBV5-1 to TRBJ1-1; D gene unclear. The CDR3 sequence is 13 residues long. CDR1 and CDR2 from the germline V gene are SGHRS and YFSETQ. V was pared by 0 bases and J by 1 base, with 4 bases between. The CDR3 spells CASSLVSNTEAFF. The CDR3 DNA reads as TGCGCCAGCAGCTTGGTGTCGAACACTGAAGCTTTCTTT.